This T cell receptor beta chain derives from a study of blood T cell repertoires in COVID-19. At the level of the study: Collection of acute and convalescent COVID-19 samples took place in the United States, Italy and Spain. T cells, B-cell-depleted T cells, or PBMCs provided the cDNA or gDNA that served as material.

Original methodology: Counts of nucleated cells, estimated from reference gene primer amplification, were obtained. Produced via immunoSEQ multiplex PCR; TCRdb's table is partial and in-frame only. V and J calls and clone size are copied from that table; D and trimming were computed from the DNA. The sample has some 450,000 clones; 85% to 90% are singletons. The CDR3 extends over 15 amino acids. Germline V lookup: CDR1 SGHRS, CDR2 YFSETQ. V lost 7 bases to trimming and J lost 5 bases; unmatched junction nucleotides: 11. Enrolled during active infection, Seattle patients were then followed longitudinally.

The sequenced material came from peripheral blood. The chain uses TRBV5-1 and TRBJ2-5; 10 nucleotides line up with TRBD1. The TCR sequence derives from a man younger than 35 with COVID-19, enrolled during active disease. Here the CDR3 DNA reads TGCGCCAGCTCCGGGACAGGGGTCCAAGGGGAGACCCAGTACTTC. Translating it yields CASSGTGVQGETQYF.